These 3 T cell receptor beta chains originate from one sample sequenced in a study of T cells in Graves' hyperthyroidism and ophthalmopathy (dated by TCRdb to between 2018 and 2021). Libraries were built with multiplex PCR. Sequencing was performed on an Illumina HiSeq 2000. The TCR beta CDR3 regions were amplified from RNA transcripts. For the first round of RT-PCR on the TCR CDR3, the HTBI primer set was used together with the Qiagen OneStep RT-PCR kit. Using fastp at Q25 and MiXCR, TCRdb reprocessed the public reads and kept productive beta chains. For every CDR3 protein sequence, its rows merge into one entry that carries the most common genes and DNA. Present in this sample are roughly 660,000 distinct CDR3 sequences, roughly 17% of which were seen just once. Of the sample, around 16% falls within the top ten clones. Material: blood. The receptors here all came from a man aged 45-60 years with Graves' hyperthyroidism.

This chain links TRBV24-1 with TRBJ1-1, with TRBD1 as a possible D gene (5 bases). Trimming cost V 4 bases and J 10 bases, with 18 bases left between them. Looked up from germline, CDR1 is KGHDR and CDR2 is SFDVKD. The CDR3 covers 14 residues. For the CDR3, the DNA is TGTGCCACCAGTGACCAACGTCTCGGGACGGGAGCTTTCTTT. Translation gives CATSDQRLGTGAFF.

This clonotype was recorded many times. This chain uses TRBV29-1 with TRBJ2-7; D may match TRBD1 or TRBD2 (6 bases each). This CDR3 has 14 residues. Germline CDR1 SQVTM, CDR2 ANQGSEA. V lost 4 bases, J lost 3 bases, and 16 bases lay in between. The CDR3 DNA follows: TGCAGCGTTGGTGGGGGCGTGGGGGGCTACGAGCAGTACTTC. Translated: CSVGGGVGGYEQYF.

The chain has TRBV4-1 and TRBJ2-1; D not resolved. This CDR3 region has 17 residues. Germline V gene sequence: CDR1 MGHRA, CDR2 YSYEKL. V lost 3 bases to trimming and J lost 1 base, with 16 bases between them. The CDR3 here is CASSQGRVAASYNEQFF. As DNA, the CDR3 is TGCGCCAGCAGCCAGGGTCGGGTTGCCGCTTCCTACAATGAGCAGTTCTTC.